This passage covers 5 T cell receptor beta chains from one sample sequenced in a study of identical twins. MiXCR, run by TCRdb on the 5' RACE reads, gives a single entry per CDR3 protein. The sample gives approximately 630,000 distinct CDR3 sequences, roughly 7.1% of which show up once; roughly 1.6% is in the top ten. In addition, the sample was reused for a study of yellow fever vaccine responses in identical twins.

The sequenced sample consisted of PBMCs. The receptors stem from a woman under 30 in good health.

Many counts were recorded for this clonotype. The rearrangement joins TRBV11-2 to TRBJ2-1; D could derive from TRBD1 or TRBD2 (5 bases each). From germline, CDR1 is SGHAT and CDR2 FQNNGV. The ends were cut back, 1 base at V and 9 bases at J, with 13 bases in the middle. The length of the CDR3 is 14 residues. The CDR3: CASSLAGTTVEQFF. The CDR3 DNA reads TGTGCCAGCAGCTTAGCAGGGACGACCGTTGAGCAGTTCTTC.

This clonotype was picked up many times. The chain links TRBV3-1 to TRBJ1-1, with 8 bases fitting TRBD1. Germline V gene lookup returns CDR1 LGHDT and CDR2 YNNKEL (reference sequence). With 5 bases clipped from V and 1 base from J, the junction kept 6 bases outside the gene matches. The length of the CDR3 is 15 residues. The CDR3 region is CASSTRTGPNTEAFF. For the CDR3, the DNA is TGTGCCAGCAGCACGCGGACAGGGCCGAACACTGAAGCTTTCTTT.

The chain joins TRBV5-5 to TRBJ2-7; perhaps D is TRBD1 or TRBD2 (6 bases each). Germline-derived CDR1 and CDR2 are SGHKS and YYEKEE (reference sequence). Trimming cost V 4 bases and J 5 bases, with 13 bases left between them. The CDR3 loop spans 13 amino acids. CDR3 loop: CASSPRGVDEQYF. In nucleotides, the CDR3 is TGTGCCAGCAGCCCGAGGGGGGTAGACGAGCAGTACTTC.

The chain links TRBV10-2 to TRBJ2-2, with D maybe TRBD1 (6 bases). CDR3 length equals 17 residues. CDR1 is WSHSY, CDR2 SAAADI, per germline. Trimming took 6 bases from V and 0 from J, leaving 17 bases between them. CDR3 DNA sequence: TGCGCCAGCAGAAAAGGGAACAGGGCCACGAACACCGGGGAGCTGTTTTTT. This encodes CASRKGNRATNTGELFF.

This clonotype appeared many times. The chain recombines TRBV6-1 with TRBJ2-3, with TRBD1 as a possible D gene (7 bases). From germline, CDR1 is MNHNS and CDR2 SASEGT. This CDR3 has 14 residues. Trimming took 7 bases from V and 2 from J, leaving 13 bases between them. The CDR3 bases are TGTGCCAGCAATCAGGGGGGACCCACAGATACGCAGTATTTT. This gives the protein CASNQGGPTDTQYF.